These 9 T cell receptor beta chains were all obtained from the same sample, sequenced in a study of monozygotic twins with cystic fibrosis. Profiling relied on immunoSEQ multiplex PCR, and the TCRdb table lists in-frame clones only, not all of them. The sample holds tens of thousands of clones, roughly 90% seen once. Specimen: blood. These receptors all stem from a girl aged 2 to 10 with cystic fibrosis.

The chain employs TRBV30 and TRBJ2-7; 8 nucleotides agree with TRBD1. The J segment lost 2 bases and the V segment lost 4 bases, leaving 1 base of the junction unmatched. The CDR3 extends over 12 amino acids. Germline V lookup: CDR1 GTSNPN, CDR2 SVGIG (reference sequence). This chain's CDR3 is CAWTGGAYEQYF. The CDR3 nucleotides are TGTGCCTGGACAGGGGGCGCCTACGAGCAGTACTTC.

V and J are TRBV14 and TRBJ2-2, with D tentatively TRBD2 (5 bases). In germline, CDR1 is SGHDN, CDR2 FVKESK. Trimming removed 7 bases from V and 3 bases from J, with 6 bases in between. The CDR3 is made up of 12 amino acids. CDR3 in amino acids: CASTGDTGELFF. Here the CDR3 DNA reads TGTGCCAGCACCGGGGACACCGGGGAGCTGTTTTTT.

V and J are TRBV19 and TRBJ2-1; the D call may be TRBD1 or TRBD2 (6 bases each). The V gene lost 0 bases and the J gene lost 9 bases, with 27 bases spanning the gap. Germline CDR1 reads LNHDA; CDR2 reads SQIVND (reference sequence). The CDR3 sequence is 19 residues long. CDR3 residues: CASSIDPPPTSPGGAEQFF. As DNA, the CDR3 is TGTGCCAGTAGTATAGATCCACCCCCAACTAGCCCCGGGGGCGCTGAGCAGTTCTTC.

The chain has TRBV18 and TRBJ1-2; TRBD1 matches 8 bases. Germline CDR1 is KGHSH and CDR2 is LQKENI. CDR3 size: 14 residues. V gave up 3 bases and J gave up 4 bases; unmatched junction bases: 4. CDR3 in DNA: TGTGCCAGCTCACCGGAAACAGGGGGCTATGGCTACACCTTC. Translating it yields CASSPETGGYGYTF.

The V gene is TRBV5-1, the J gene TRBJ1-1; D is uncertain. Looked up from germline, CDR1 is SGHRS and CDR2 is YFSETQ. This CDR3 has 14 residues. V was cut by 0 bases and J by 0 bases, with 6 bases left in between. CDR3 sequence: CASSLGGMNTEAFF. Written as DNA, the CDR3 is TGCGCCAGCAGCTTGGGGGGAATGAACACTGAAGCTTTCTTT. Looking up the rest from reference TRBV5-1 and TRBJ1-1 gives the full variable domain: KAGVTQTPRYLIKTRGQQVTLSCSPISGHRSVSWYQQTPGQGLQFLFEYFSETQRNKGNFPGRFSGRQFSNSRSEMNVSTLELGDSALYLCASSLGGMNTEAFFGQGTRLTVV.

The V gene is TRBV4-1, the J gene TRBJ1-1, with 9 bases identical to TRBD1. The CDR3 has 14 residues. V dropped 6 bases and J dropped 5; count of bases not matched to a gene: 7. Germline V gene sequence: CDR1 MGHRA, CDR2 YSYEKL. The CDR3 region has the DNA TGCGCCAGCAGGACAGGGGGTCCGAGGACTGAAGCTTTCTTT. Its protein product is CASRTGGPRTEAFF.

This chain links TRBV27 with TRBJ2-7, with D unclear. The germline gives CDR1 MNHEY, CDR2 SMNVEV (reference sequence). The ends were cut back, 5 bases at V and 4 bases at J, with 12 bases in the middle. This CDR3 has 13 residues. The CDR3 DNA is TGTGCCAGCAGTGACCTCAATAGGTACGAGCAGTACTTC. It translates to CASSDLNRYEQYF.

The chain links TRBV6-5 to TRBJ2-7, with D unresolved. Trimming left V 5 bases short and J 3 bases short, with 5 bases between. Germline lookup yields CDR1 MNHEY and CDR2 SVGAGI. The CDR3 consists of 11 residues. The CDR3 is CASSQNYEQYF. The CDR3, as DNA: TGTGCCAGCAGTCAGAACTACGAGCAGTACTTC.

This clone has only one observation. The chain carries TRBV4-1 and TRBJ2-5; 8 positions match TRBD1. This CDR3 region has 14 residues. J lost 5 bases, V lost 4 bases, and 6 bases had no gene match. The V gene's germline CDR1 is MGHRA and CDR2 YSYEKL. The CDR3 reads CASSPLTGDETQYF. The CDR3 nucleotides are TGCGCCAGCAGCCCACTGACAGGGGACGAGACCCAGTACTTC.